This T cell receptor beta chain was observed in a study of early T cells in non-severe SARS-CoV-2 infection. Study-level information: Sequencing was performed on bulk RNA from unsorted whole blood, leaving chains unpaired.

The table lists this clonotype with a few counts. V was pared by 2 bases and J by 3 bases, with 4 bases of the junction left unmatched. Germline CDR1 is SGHAT and CDR2 is FQNNGV. The CDR3 is made up of 15 amino acids. One entry per CDR3 protein results from TCRdb running MiXCR on the 5' RACE reads. The sample consists of 26,000 or so distinct CDR3 sequences, about 3.8% of them appearing once. The chain combines TRBV11-2 with TRBJ2-3, with 8 bases identical to TRBD2. The clonotype originates from an adult who was a healthcare worker with PCR-confirmed SARS-CoV-2 infection or an uninfected control (not recorded which). The specimen was whole blood. CDR3 amino acids: CASSLSQRETDTQYF. DNA of the CDR3: TGTGCCAGCAGCTTATCCCAGCGGGAGACAGATACGCAGTATTTT.